This is a list of T cell receptor beta chains from one sample in a study of cytomegalovirus exposure and HLA in healthy donors. TCRdb's table, derived via immunoSEQ multiplex PCR, lists solely in-frame clones and lacks some. The repertoire holds some 130,000 clones, with roughly four fifths as singletons. Sequencing was done on a sample of PBMCs. These receptors were obtained from a male donor in good health and CMV-seronegative. Both conserved end residues are part of each CDR3.

>TRBJ2-7|TRBV7-8
CASSLVLGGAEQYF
>TRBJ1-2|TRBV7-2
CASSLGQGGYTF
>TRBJ2-5|TRBV2
CASKAGGKTQYF
>TRBJ2-7|TRBV5-1
CASSLGGPQGASSYEQYF
>TRBJ2-2|TRBV5-1
CASSSSGQGRTGELFF
>TRBJ2-5|TRBV4-1
CASSQAETQYF
>TRBJ1-5|TRBV19
CASSRKLLLNQPQHF
>TRBJ1-3|TRBV6-1
CASSEQGVPGNTIYF
>TRBJ2-1|TRBV4-3
CASSQEPAGHSYNEQFF
>TRBJ2-1|TRBV28
CASGIPHETRNEQFF
>TRBJ2-3|TRBV7-8
CASSLYRENTQYF
>TRBJ1-2|TRBV7-8
CASSSTRDRNYGYTF
>TRBJ1-5|TRBV27
CASSPRTGGNNQPQHF
>TRBJ1-2|TRBV9
CASSVEGGNYGYTF
>TRBJ1-2|TRBV28
CASSPSDRGYGYTF
>TRBJ2-3|TRBV13
CASSPAGLAGSTDTQYF
>TRBJ1-5|TRBV10-1
CASQTGGRNQPQHF
>TRBJ1-6|TRBV6-5
CASSYAGQITSPLHF
>TRBJ1-4|TRBV4-3
CASSQAFVRGEKLFF
>TRBJ2-7|TRBV6-6
CATSLGSPEQYF
>TRBJ2-1|TRBV7-3
CASSLLGVSSYNEQFF
>TRBJ2-7|TRBV19
CASSLGLAGYEQYF
>TRBJ1-1|TRBV28
CASSLWDRPNTEAFF